This T cell receptor (beta chain) was identified in a study of regulatory T cells in long-lasting Graves disease. Germline CDR1 is MNHNS and CDR2 is SASEGT. The ends were cut back, 2 bases at V and 2 bases at J, with 8 bases in the middle. The CDR3 is made up of 14 amino acids. Arm-PCR of CDR3 regions with iRepertoire HTBI primers generated TCR beta libraries. TCRdb re-called the multiplex PCR reads through MiXCR, storing one row per CDR3 protein. The data hold some 600,000 distinct CDR3 sequences, with approximately 16% observed a single time. As for time point: newly diagnosed GD, antithyroid drugs for less than 3 months. Researchers made the TCR library from RNA that was extracted from PBMCs. This clonotype was counted at least ten times. The same sample was also used in a study of T cells in Graves' hyperthyroidism and ophthalmopathy.

Sample: peripheral blood mononuclear cells (PBMCs), taken at new diagnosis, from a patient treated with antithyroid drugs. This chain uses TRBV6-1 with TRBJ2-3; perhaps TRBD1 as D (6 bases). The receptor was derived from a man younger than 30 with Graves disease. DNA for the CDR3: TGTGCCAGCAGTGAAAGGGACATCACAGATACGCAGTATTTT. Amino acids: CASSERDITDTQYF.